Below, one T cell receptor (beta chain) is given with its context. In its sample, this clone was seen once. Its binding antigen is unknown. No base-level quality is on record; no much larger clone is a single base apart. The data were obtained in a study of control samples from healthy donors and cancer patients (dated by TCRdb to 2018 to 2021). The library was built by means of the immunoSEQ multiplex PCR assay. What TCRdb holds here is the immuneACCESS table cut down to in-frame rearrangements. Part of the clones is not present; checked against another copy, under half of the missing clones reflect an unresolved V gene, and the others are unexplained. In this sample the table shows some 150,000 clones, around 93% of which occur a single time. Jointly, the top ten make up about 4% of the sample. The germline ends are 8 bases apart after V is trimmed by 0 bases and J by 7 bases. Looking up the germline V gene (reference sequence) yields CDR1 LGHDT and CDR2 YNNKEL. Inclusive of the bounding cysteine and phenylalanine, the CDR3 is 13 residues long. Only CDR3 DNA remains: 39 bases, in frame from the first base.

The chain employs TRBV3-1 (or the pseudogene TRBV3-2) and TRBJ2-3; the D gene is perhaps TRBD2, on 5 matching bases. Sequenced material: blood. The TCR comes from a woman in her sixties in good health. The CDR3 loop reads CASSQDQTNTQYF. The nucleotide sequence is TGTGCCAGCAGCCAAGATCAGACTAATACGCAGTATTTT.